This is a list of T cell receptor beta chains from one sample in a study of cytomegalovirus exposure and HLA in healthy donors. TCRdb's table, derived via immunoSEQ multiplex PCR, lists solely in-frame clones and lacks some. The sample lists about 200,000 clones; around 77% were seen once. Sequencing was done on a sample of PBMCs. Receptor source: a woman under 40 in good health and CMV-seronegative. Both conserved end residues are part of each CDR3. D genes are given only for firm matches. The size field is filled for only some rows; it gives once, few, many or a size class.

clone_size,j_call,v_call,d_call,cdr3_nt,cdr3_aa
-,TRBJ2-5,TRBV5-1,-,TGCGCCAGCAGAAAGACGGGGCAAGAGACCCAGTACTTC,CASRKTGQETQYF
-,TRBJ2-1,TRBV4-1,TRBD1,TGCGCCAGCAGCCGGGACAGGGGAACCTACAATGAGCAGTTCTTC,CASSRDRGTYNEQFF
-,TRBJ2-1,TRBV6-4,TRBD1,TGTGCCAGCAGTGAGAGGACAGGGCCCTCCTTCCCCTACAATGAGCAGTTCTTC,CASSERTGPSFPYNEQFF
-,TRBJ1-5,TRBV5-4,TRBD1,TGTGCCAGCAGCTTGACCGGGACAGGGGATAGCAATCAGCCCCAGCATTTT,CASSLTGTGDSNQPQHF
once,TRBJ1-5,TRBV19,TRBD1,TGTGCCAGTAGCGCAAAACAGGGGAATCAGCCCCAGCATTTT,CASSAKQGNQPQHF
-,TRBJ2-7,TRBV5-4,TRBD2,TGTGCCAGCAGCTTAACGAGCGGGGGAGCCTACGAGCAGTACTTC,CASSLTSGGAYEQYF
few,TRBJ2-1,TRBV18,-,TGTGCCAGCTCACCGAGGGGGTTCCAGGATGAGCAGTTCTTC,CASSPRGFQDEQFF
-,TRBJ1-2,TRBV15,-,TGTGCCACCAGCAGAGATAGAGGTAGCTCTAACTATGGCTACACCTTC,CATSRDRGSSNYGYTF
few,TRBJ1-2,TRBV7-2,TRBD1,TGTGCCAGCCACGGTGAAGGACAGGGGAGCTATGGCTACCCCTTC,CASHGEGQGSYGYPF
few,TRBJ2-3,TRBV5-1,-,TGCGCCAGCCGGGGGGCCTTAGGCACAGATACGCAGTATTTT,CASRGALGTDTQYF
-,TRBJ2-3,TRBV7-9,TRBD2,TGTGCCAGCAGCTTAGCCACTAGCGGCACAGATACGCAGTATTTT,CASSLATSGTDTQYF
-,TRBJ1-4,TRBV2,-,TGTGCCAGCAGTCAACAGGTTGCAACTAATGAAAAACTGTTTTTT,CASSQQVATNEKLFF
-,TRBJ1-4,TRBV10-2,TRBD1,TGCGCCAGCACCTCGAGGCAGGGGGCTGAAAAACTGTTTTTT,CASTSRQGAEKLFF
-,TRBJ2-5,TRBV5-8,-,TGTGCCAGCAGCTTTCGAGAGACCCAGTACTTC,CASSFRETQYF
few,TRBJ2-1,TRBV27,TRBD2,TGTGCCAGCAGTTTATTACGTCCGGGGGGGTTTGACAATGAGCAGTTCTTC,CASSLLRPGGFDNEQFF
-,TRBJ2-4,TRBV5-6,TRBD2,TGTGCCAGCAGCTCAAGCGGGGGGGAGAACATTCAGTACTTC,CASSSSGGENIQYF
few,TRBJ2-7,TRBV1,-,TGCACCAGCATCAGCTACGAGCAGTACTTC,CTSISYEQYF
few,TRBJ2-5,TRBV29-1,TRBD1,TGCAGCGTCTGGACAGGGGGCCTGGGTACCCAGTACTTC,CSVWTGGLGTQYF
-,TRBJ1-6,TRBV6-5,TRBD1,TGTGCCAGCAGTGGATCAGGGGGTTATAATTCACCCCTCCACTTT,CASSGSGGYNSPLHF
-,TRBJ1-2,TRBV19,-,TGTGCCAGTAGTATATCTGCAACCAGATCCTATGGCTACACCTTC,CASSISATRSYGYTF
few,TRBJ2-5,TRBV6-1,TRBD2,TGTGCCCCCGATCCCCGGGAGGACGGGGAGCAGTACTTC,CAPDPREDGEQYF
-,TRBJ1-2,TRBV2,TRBD1,TGTGCCAGCAGTGACACTCAGACGACAGGGAGGGGCTACACCTTC,CASSDTQTTGRGYTF
-,TRBJ1-1,TRBV7-2,-,TGTGCCAGCAGCTTGCGTTCGAACACTGAAGCTTTCTTT,CASSLRSNTEAFF
-,TRBJ1-5,TRBV25-1,-,TGTGCCAGCAGCTCGACAGGATCTAATCAGCCCCAGCATTTT,CASSSTGSNQPQHF
-,TRBJ2-7,TRBV27,-,TGTGCCAGCAGTTTTGGGCCTGACGAGCAGTACTTC,CASSFGPDEQYF
-,TRBJ2-4,TRBV2,-,TGTGCCAGCAGTGTTGCACTAGCCAAAAACATTCAGTACTTC,CASSVALAKNIQYF
-,TRBJ1-5,TRBV7-9,-,TGTGCCAGCAGCTTCAATAGCAATCAGCCCCAGCATTTT,CASSFNSNQPQHF
-,TRBJ2-5,TRBV19,-,TGTGCCAGTAGTATCTCCATACTCGGGACCCAGTACTTC,CASSISILGTQYF
few,TRBJ2-7,TRBV6-5,-,TGTGCCAGCAGTTACTCGGGGGGTTTCCTTTCTTACGAGCAGTACTTC,CASSYSGGFLSYEQYF
-,TRBJ1-4,TRBV18,-,TGTGCCAGCTCTGATGCGACCGGGGTAGAAATTTTT,CASSDATGVEIF
-,TRBJ2-3,TRBV5-4,TRBD1,TGTGCCAGCAGCTTGGATTACGACAGGGTAACAGATACGCAGTATTTT,CASSLDYDRVTDTQYF
-,TRBJ2-2,TRBV30,TRBD2,TGTGCCTGGAGTCGCCCCCCGTGGCGGGAGGAATGGACCGGGGAGCTGTTTTTT,CAWSRPPWREEWTGELFF
-,TRBJ2-1,TRBV4-1,TRBD2,TGCGCCAGCAGCCCGGATAGCGGGAGAGTGGGGCAGTTCTTC,CASSPDSGRVGQFF
few,TRBJ1-2,TRBV18,-,TGTGCCAGCTCACACGGACAAGGCTATGGCTACACCTTC,CASSHGQGYGYTF
-,TRBJ2-5,TRBV21-1,-,TGTGCCAGCAGCATGAGGTGTGGGCAGGGGGCAGAGACCCAGTACTTC,CASSMRCGQGAETQYF
-,TRBJ2-3,TRBV10-3,-,TGTGCCATCAGTGAAGGAAAAAGGACAGCTAGCACAGATACGCAGTATTTT,CAISEGKRTASTDTQYF
-,TRBJ2-1,TRBV14,-,TGTGCCAGCAGCCAAGCGGTGGGGGCCCAGTTCTTC,CASSQAVGAQFF
few,TRBJ2-7,TRBV27,TRBD1,TGTGCCAGCAGTCTATCGGGACAGCATAGCTCCTACGAGCAGTACTTC,CASSLSGQHSSYEQYF
-,TRBJ1-1,TRBV7-9,TRBD1,TGTTCCAGCAGCGCAACAGGGGGGAACACTGAAGCTTTCTTT,CSSSATGGNTEAFF
-,TRBJ2-3,TRBV13,TRBD2,TGTGCCAGCAGCCCAGGACTAGCGGGATGGAAAGATACGCAGTATTTT,CASSPGLAGWKDTQYF
-,TRBJ2-3,TRBV5-6,-,TGTGCCAGCAGCTCCTTGGCGGGAAGTAGCACAGATACGCAGTATTTT,CASSSLAGSSTDTQYF
few,TRBJ1-5,TRBV18,-,TGTGCCAGCTCAACGATCAGGACAGCAGATTTTCAGCCCCAGCATTTT,CASSTIRTADFQPQHF
once,TRBJ2-7,TRBV9,TRBD2,TGTGCCAGCAGCGTCGGGACTACCTACGAGCAGTACTTC,CASSVGTTYEQYF
-,TRBJ2-4,TRBV2,-,TGTGCCAGCAGAGCTACACAGGGTGTGAAAAACATTCAGTACTTC,CASRATQGVKNIQYF
-,TRBJ2-2,TRBV9,TRBD2,TGTGCCAGCAGCTTACTAGCGGGGGGTCCTAGTACCGGGGAGCTGTTTTTT,CASSLLAGGPSTGELFF
-,TRBJ1-2,TRBV28,TRBD1,TGTGCCAGCACCCCCCCGGGACAGGGGGTGGGTGGCTACACCTTC,CASTPPGQGVGGYTF
once,TRBJ2-7,TRBV7-2,-,TGTGCCAGCAGCTTATCGGTGGGTCTCTCAGGCGAGCAGTACTTC,CASSLSVGLSGEQYF
-,TRBJ2-1,TRBV5-1,TRBD2,TGCGCCAGCTCACTAGCGCAAAGAGTTGGGGAGCAGTTCTTC,CASSLAQRVGEQFF
once,TRBJ1-5,TRBV5-8,TRBD1,TGTGCCAGCAGCTTGTGGGGACAGGGGAATCAGCCCCAGCATTTT,CASSLWGQGNQPQHF
-,TRBJ2-4,TRBV7-2,TRBD2,TGTGCCAGCAGCCCCCTAATGAGGGGAGGGAACATTCAGTACTTC,CASSPLMRGGNIQYF
-,TRBJ1-5,TRBV5-1,TRBD1,TGCGCCAGCAGCCCAGGGGCAGGGGGCAGCAATCAGCCCCAGCATTTT,CASSPGAGGSNQPQHF
-,TRBJ1-3,TRBV28,TRBD1,TGTGCCAGCAGTTCTATCGGGACAGGGAGCGGAAACACCATATATTTT,CASSSIGTGSGNTIYF
-,TRBJ2-3,TRBV7-8,TRBD1,TGTGCCAGCAGCTTAAGCAGTGACAGGGTTAGAGATACGCAGTATTTT,CASSLSSDRVRDTQYF
-,TRBJ1-1,TRBV27,-,TGTGCCAGCAGTTTGTTAAGGGTCGGGGGGGCGAACACTGAAGCTTTCTTT,CASSLLRVGGANTEAFF
-,TRBJ2-7,TRBV30,-,TGTGCCTGGAGTGTAAGCAGGGTCGACGAGCAGTACTTC,CAWSVSRVDEQYF